This T cell receptor (beta chain) was captured by sequencing in a study of Tregs in tolerant kidney transplant recipients. This clone was detected a few times. Its target is not known. This CDR3 has 13 amino acids. In germline, CDR1 is SNHLY, CDR2 FYNNEI. The V end lost 6 bases, the J end lost 9 bases, and 17 bases lay between the germline ends. Repertoires were generated with immunoSEQ multiplex PCR, while TCRdb's copy carries only in-frame clones and drops some. The table records around 230,000 clones, about 86% of them present only once. Unstimulated Tregs (CD4+CD25+CD127-) and CD4+CD25- non-Tregs were sorted from PBMCs. Study-wide points: Tregs expanded with activated donor B cells seemed most donor-specific.

The source is a human donor in good health. The rearrangement links TRBV2 to TRBJ1-2; D unresolved. The sample consisted of CD4+ T cells from blood. The CDR3 DNA follows: TGTGCCAGCAGCGTCGTGGCGGCCGATAGCTACACCTTC. The encoded protein is CASSVVAADSYTF.